Each of the 22 T cell receptor beta chains below was sequenced from the same sample in a study of blood T cell repertoires in COVID-19. TCRdb's table, derived via immunoSEQ multiplex PCR, lists solely in-frame clones and lacks some. The sample shows about 400,000 clones, 75% to 90% of them seen only once. Sequencing was carried out using peripheral blood. These receptors were obtained from a woman in her twenties or thirties with acute or convalescent COVID-19.

The gene calls are TRBV6-5 and TRBJ2-2; D is uncertain. Trimming shortened V by 1 base and J by 5 bases, and 11 bases separated the two germline ends. The CDR3 length is 15 residues. Germline CDR1 reads MNHEY; CDR2 reads SVGAGI. The CDR3 sequence: CASSYYQVGTGELFF. The CDR3 DNA follows: TGTGCCAGCAGTTACTATCAGGTTGGAACCGGGGAGCTGTTTTTT.

The table lists this clone with many counts. The chain combines TRBV7-3 with TRBJ2-2, with TRBD1 matching 9 bases. The CDR3 has 16 residues. CDR1 and CDR2 (germline): SGHTA, FQGTGA. J lost 1 base, V lost 2 bases, and 2 bases had no gene match. CDR3 sequence: CASSLGGQGNTGELFF. CDR3 DNA: TGTGCCAGCAGCTTAGGGGGACAGGGGAACACCGGGGAGCTGTTTTTT.

The genes are TRBV7-2 and TRBJ2-5, with D possibly being TRBD2 (5 bases). CDR1 SGHTA and CDR2 FQGNSA come from the germline V gene. V was shortened by 3 bases and J by 6 bases, with 17 bases between the two germline ends. CDR3 length: 15 amino acids. As DNA, the CDR3 is TGTGCCAGCAGCTTTACCCGAGGGTCCCACCAGACCCAGTACTTC. Its protein is CASSFTRGSHQTQYF. The variable domain in full, completed from reference TRBV7-2 and TRBJ2-5, reads GAGVSQSPSNKVTEKGKDVELRCDPISGHTALYWYRQSLGQGLEFLIYFQGNSAPDKSGLPSDRFSAERTGGSVSTLTIQRTQQEDSAVYLCASSFTRGSHQTQYFGPGTRLLVL.

The CDR3 region has the DNA TGTGCCAGCAGCTTGGACCCCAGGGGGGACGGCTACACCTTC. It encodes CASSLDPRGDGYTF. The chain carries TRBV5-6 and TRBJ1-2, with 7 bases aligning to TRBD1. The CDR3 runs to 14 residues. Per germline, CDR1 SGHDT and CDR2 YYEEEE. J was trimmed by 8 bases and V by 0 bases; bases with no gene match: 7.

The V gene is TRBV18, the J gene TRBJ1-1, with D maybe TRBD1 (6 bases). CDR1 and CDR2 (germline): KGHSH, LQKENI. The germline V and J ends were trimmed by 5 bases and 5 bases, with 15 bases remaining between them. The CDR3 contains 14 residues. The CDR3 DNA is TGTGCCAGCTCAGCGGACGGGGGGGCAACTGAAGCTTTCTTT. This translates into CASSADGGATEAFF. Variable domain in full (rest from reference TRBV18 and TRBJ1-1): NAGVMQNPRHLVRRRGQEARLRCSPMKGHSHVYWYRQLPEEGLKFMVYLQKENIIDESGMPKERFSAEFPKEGPSILRIQQVVRGDSAAYFCASSADGGATEAFFGQGTRLTVV.

V and J are TRBV5-1 and TRBJ2-5; 8 bases fit TRBD1. V shed 0 bases, J shed 4 bases, and the junction held 2 bases outside the gene matches. This CDR3 region has 14 residues. CDR1 is SGHRS, CDR2 YFSETQ, per germline. CDR3 region: CASSLVRGPETQYF. The DNA for the CDR3 is TGCGCCAGCAGCTTGGTCAGGGGGCCAGAGACCCAGTACTTC.

The chain is built from TRBV5-4 and TRBJ1-1; D perhaps matches TRBD1 (5 bases). Germline V CDR1 and CDR2: SGHNT, YYREEE (reference sequence). The ends were cut back, 4 bases at V and 10 bases at J, with 14 bases in the middle. This CDR3 is built from 12 residues. For the CDR3, the DNA is TGTGCCAGCAGCCCTAAAGGGCAGGGAGCTTTCTTT. Its protein product is CASSPKGQGAFF.

The V call is TRBV11-2, the J call TRBJ1-1, with TRBD1 matching 8 bases. Trimming removed 5 bases from V and 10 bases from J; junction bases left unmatched: 6. Germline CDR1 is SGHAT and CDR2 is FQNNGV. The CDR3 has 12 residues. CDR3 amino acids: CASSTSGGLAFF. CDR3 nucleotides: TGTGCCAGCAGCACCTCAGGGGGCTTAGCTTTCTTT.

CDR3 residues: CASSLYQGAVRTEAFF. In nucleotides, the CDR3 is TGTGCCAGCAGTTTATACCAGGGGGCGGTTCGCACTGAAGCTTTCTTT. The chain uses TRBV27 and TRBJ1-1; 8 nucleotides align to TRBD1. The CDR3 has 16 residues. Trimming took 1 base from V and 4 from J; bases not matched to a gene: 8. Germline values: CDR1 MNHEY, CDR2 SMNVEV (reference sequence).

This sequence joins TRBV6-5 and TRBJ2-7; a possible D gene is TRBD1 (7 bases). The CDR3 loop spans 15 amino acids. Germline CDR1 MNHEY, CDR2 SVGAGI. Trimming removed 6 bases at V and 5 bases at J, with 20 bases between. The CDR3 here is CASSRGGQGVHEQYF. The CDR3 DNA reads as TGTGCCAGCAGCCGAGGAGGGCAGGGGGTCCACGAGCAGTACTTC.

The chain is built from TRBV2 and TRBJ2-7, with a weak D call TRBD1 (6 bases). Trimming stripped 8 bases from V and 0 bases from J, with 8 bases between. CDR1 and CDR2 from the germline V gene are SNHLY and FYNNEI. This CDR3 comprises 12 residues. The CDR3 bases are TGTGCCAGCGGGGGCTACTCCTACGAGCAGTACTTC. Its translation is CASGGYSYEQYF.

The chain recombines TRBV7-8 with TRBJ1-5; maybe TRBD1 (5 bases). CDR1 and CDR2 from the germline V gene are SGHVS and FQNEAQ. V shed 5 bases and J shed 2 bases, with 10 bases lying between them. This CDR3 comprises 14 residues. CDR3 in amino acids: CASSPGGRNQPQHF. Written as DNA, the CDR3 is TGTGCCAGCAGCCCGGGGGGTCGCAATCAGCCCCAGCATTTT.

This clone has just one count. The rearrangement uses TRBV27 and TRBJ1-5; no definite D call. This CDR3 region has 16 residues. V was pared by 6 bases and J by 2 bases, with 17 bases between. CDR1 and CDR2 (germline): MNHEY, SMNVEV (reference sequence). CDR3 DNA sequence: TGTGCCAGCAGCCCCGGGGTCCTGCCTTGCAATCAGCCCCAGCATTTT. As protein: CASSPGVLPCNQPQHF.

The CDR3 sequence: CASSLGTGGGETQYF. In nucleotides, the CDR3 is TGCGCCAGCAGCTTGGGGACAGGGGGAGGCGAGACCCAGTACTTC. The chain joins TRBV5-1 to TRBJ2-5; TRBD1 agrees at 10 bases. CDR1 is SGHRS, CDR2 YFSETQ, per germline. With 0 bases clipped from V and 5 bases from J, the junction kept 4 bases outside the gene matches. The CDR3 is made up of 15 amino acids.

The rearrangement joins TRBV5-6 to TRBJ2-2, with 7 positions matching TRBD1. Germline values: CDR1 SGHDT, CDR2 YYEEEE. Trimming cost V 4 bases and J 4 bases; bases outside gene matches: 4. This CDR3 is built from 14 residues. The CDR3 DNA follows: TGTGCCAGCAGCCCGGGACAGCGCACCGGGGAGCTGTTTTTT. As protein: CASSPGQRTGELFF.

The chain is built from TRBV18 and TRBJ1-1, with 8 bases that match TRBD1. The CDR3 length is 13 residues. The germline gives CDR1 KGHSH, CDR2 LQKENI. The V gene end was trimmed by 4 bases and the J gene end by 6 bases; junction bases not matched to a gene: 4. CDR3 protein: CASSQGQASEAFF. The CDR3 bases are TGTGCCAGCTCACAGGGACAGGCTTCTGAAGCTTTCTTT.

The chain recombines TRBV5-8 with TRBJ1-1; TRBD1 aligns across 8 bases. The V segment lost 4 bases and the J segment 6 bases; nucleotides outside the gene matches: 8. CDR3 length: 14 residues. Germline V CDR1 and CDR2: SGHTS, YDEGEE. In DNA form, the CDR3 reads TGTGCCAGCAGCATAGGACAGGGTACCTCTGAAGCTTTCTTT. It specifies CASSIGQGTSEAFF. Variable domain in full (rest from reference TRBV5-8 and TRBJ1-1): EAGVTQSPTHLIKTRGQQATLRCSPISGHTSVYWYQQALGLGLQFLLWYDEGEERNRGNFPPRFSGRQFPNYSSELNVNALELEDSALYLCASSIGQGTSEAFFGQGTRLTVV.

This clone was observed a handful of times. The same CDR3 also results from other DNA sequences found in this sample. The chain recombines TRBV5-1 with TRBJ2-5; D ambiguous. Trimming took off 4 bases at V and 0 bases at J, with 4 bases between the two ends. The V gene's germline CDR1 is SGHRS and CDR2 YFSETQ. The CDR3 length is 12 residues. As DNA, the CDR3 is TGCGCCAGCAGCCCAGACCAAGAGACCCAGTACTTC. It is translated as CASSPDQETQYF.

J is TRBJ2-5 and V is TRBV7-2, with TRBD1 identical over 10 bases. The CDR3 has 19 residues. Trimming took 5 bases from V and 5 from J; bases not matched to a gene: 20. Germline V gives CDR1 SGHTA, CDR2 FQGNSA. The CDR3 DNA reads as TGTGCCAGCAGCCCGGAGGGTCTTCGGGGACAGGGGCAGTTGGAGACCCAGTACTTC. Its protein is CASSPEGLRGQGQLETQYF.

The chain couples TRBV27 to TRBJ2-3, with 14 bases fitting TRBD2. The V gene's germline CDR1 is MNHEY and CDR2 SMNVEV (reference sequence). This CDR3 spans 16 amino acids. V lost 5 bases, J lost 8 bases, and 9 bases stayed unmatched. The CDR3 spells CASSPRLAGGLGTQYF. The DNA of the CDR3 is TGTGCCAGCAGTCCAAGACTAGCGGGGGGGCTCGGTACGCAGTATTTT.

This clone showed up just once. The chain recombines TRBV10-2 with TRBJ1-1; 9 bases are shared with TRBD1. J gave up 10 bases and V 0 bases, and 12 bases lay outside the gene matches. Germline-derived CDR1 and CDR2 are WSHSY and SAAADI. This CDR3 spans 16 amino acids. The CDR3 DNA reads as TGCGCCAGCAGTGAGTCCCCCGGGACAGGGCCCTTGGGAGCTTTCTTT. Translating it yields CASSESPGTGPLGAFF.

The V call is TRBV2, the J call TRBJ1-2; 9 bases map to TRBD1. The J segment lost 4 bases and the V segment lost 11 bases, leaving 5 bases of the junction unmatched. Looked up from germline, CDR1 is SNHLY and CDR2 is FYNNEI. The CDR3 runs 12 residues. CDR3 in amino acids: CAAQGATYGYTF. In DNA form, the CDR3 reads TGTGCCGCACAGGGGGCGACCTATGGCTACACCTTC.